What follows describes a single T cell receptor beta chain. Data came from immunoSEQ multiplex PCR; TCRdb stores just in-frame clones and leaves some out. The data hold around 63,000 clones, with about 90% observed a single time. Deletions cut 1 base from V and 2 bases from J, with 9 bases between. In germline, CDR1 is MDHEN, CDR2 SYDVKM. This CDR3 has 15 amino acids. This entry belongs to a study of blood T cell repertoires in COVID-19. Source material: peripheral blood. The chain employs TRBV28 and TRBJ1-3; D gene uncertain. This clonotype was obtained from a woman older than 75 with active COVID-19. The CDR3 bases are TGTGCCAGCAGTTTATATAGTAACCCTGGAAACACCATATATTTT. It translates to CASSLYSNPGNTIYF.